The rows below give T cell receptor beta chains drawn from one sample of a study of regulatory T cells in long-lasting Graves disease. TCRdb itself ran the multiplex PCR reads through MiXCR, one entry per CDR3 protein. The sample has 400,000 to 450,000 distinct CDR3 sequences; roughly 17% are singletons. This sample was shared with a second study, whose subject was T cells in Graves' hyperthyroidism and ophthalmopathy.

Sequences were derived from peripheral blood mononuclear cells (PBMCs), sampled at new diagnosis, from a patient treated with antithyroid drugs. The receptors shown here come from a woman aged 30 to 39 with Graves disease. Each CDR3 is given with its conserved first and last residue. A D gene is named only where the DNA matches it firmly. Where a row states a size, it is once, few, many or the class of an expanded clone; other rows omit it.

D gene | J gene | V gene | clone size | CDR3 protein | CDR3 DNA
TRBD2 | TRBJ2-1 | TRBV20-1 | once | CSSGGPGNKQFF | TGCAGTTCGGGAGGGCCCGGGAATAAGCAGTTCTTC
- | TRBJ1-3 | TRBV7-2 | many | CASSLRRDFPGNTIYF | TGTGCCAGCAGCCTCAGGAGGGATTTCCCTGGAAACACCATATATTTT
TRBD2 | TRBJ2-3 | TRBV7-2 | many | CASSPRGGGVGTDTQYF | TGTGCCAGCAGCCCTCGGGGGGGGGGAGTGGGGACAGATACGCAGTATTTT
- | TRBJ1-1 | TRBV7-9 | many | CASSLFRENTEAFF | TGTGCCAGCAGCTTATTCCGGGAGAACACTGAAGCTTTCTTT
- | TRBJ2-1 | TRBV6-5 | few | CASSYDFGSYNEQFF | TGTGCCAGCAGTTACGACTTCGGCTCCTACAATGAGCAGTTCTTC
TRBD1 | TRBJ2-7 | TRBV10-3 | many | CAISHRGYEQYF | TGTGCCATCAGCCACAGGGGCTACGAGCAGTACTTC
TRBD2 | TRBJ2-1 | TRBV11-2 | many | CASSSWFSGRENEQFF | TGTGCCAGCAGCTCCTGGTTTAGCGGGAGAGAAAATGAGCAGTTCTTC
- | TRBJ2-7 | TRBV7-2 | many | CASSFSQGNEQYF | TGTGCCAGCAGCTTCTCACAGGGAAACGAGCAGTACTTC
- | TRBJ2-1 | TRBV10-3 | many | CAISGGPQSSYNEQFF | TGTGCCATCAGTGGAGGGCCTCAGAGCTCCTACAATGAGCAGTTCTTC
TRBD1 | TRBJ1-4 | TRBV3-1 | many | CASSSGTGHEKLFF | TGTGCCAGCAGCTCCGGGACAGGTCATGAAAAACTGTTTTTT
TRBD1 | TRBJ2-7 | TRBV5-1 | many | CASSLAGTGGSYEQYF | TGCGCCAGCAGCTTGGCCGGGACAGGGGGCTCCTACGAGCAGTACTTC
TRBD2 | TRBJ2-3 | TRBV11-2 | many | CASSEGLADTDTQYF | TGCGCCAGCAGTGAGGGACTAGCGGACACAGATACGCAGTATTTT
- | TRBJ1-1 | TRBV2 | many | CASSPDGPQEAFF | TGTGCCAGCAGCCCCGACGGGCCCCAGGAAGCTTTCTTT
- | TRBJ1-1 | TRBV7-3 | many | CASSLQGTQSGNTEAFF | TGTGCCAGCAGCTTACAGGGGACCCAGTCGGGGAACACTGAAGCTTTCTTT
- | TRBJ2-7 | TRBV11-2 | many | CASSPRDEQYF | TGTGCCAGCAGCCCACGTGACGAGCAGTACTTC
- | TRBJ2-7 | TRBV7-2 | few | CASSLASVSYEQYF | TGTGCCAGCAGCTTAGCAAGTGTCTCCTACGAGCAGTACTTC
TRBD1 | TRBJ2-5 | TRBV18 | many | CASSPGQGKETQYF | TGTGCCAGCTCACCGGGACAGGGTAAAGAGACCCAGTACTTC
- | TRBJ2-7 | TRBV6-5 | many | CASSYLGRIYEQYF | TGTGCCAGCAGTTACCTCGGGCGCATCTACGAGCAGTACTTC
- | TRBJ2-2 | TRBV20-1 | few | CSASRWGTGELFF | TGCAGTGCTAGTCGGTGGGGCACCGGGGAGCTGTTTTTT
- | TRBJ1-1 | TRBV2 | many | CATTFGTFEAFF | TGTGCCACCACGTTCGGGACTTTCGAAGCTTTCTTT
- | TRBJ2-7 | TRBV5-1 | many | CASTSLGPYEQYF | TGCGCCAGCACCTCACTGGGGCCCTACGAGCAGTACTTC
- | TRBJ2-4 | TRBV2 | - | CASTSGKNIQYF | TGTGCCAGCACCAGCGGGAAAAACATTCAGTACTTC
TRBD2 | TRBJ2-7 | TRBV15 | - | CATSRDLGLAGYYEQYF | TGTGCCACCAGCAGAGATCTGGGACTAGCGGGGTACTACGAGCAGTACTTC
- | TRBJ2-3 | TRBV11-2 | many | CASSLPSEDTQYF | TGTGCCAGCAGCTTACCCTCCGAAGATACGCAGTATTTT
- | TRBJ2-1 | TRBV5-8 | many | CASSRIGQLDEQFF | TGTGCCAGCAGCCGGATAGGACAGCTCGATGAGCAGTTCTTC
TRBD1 | TRBJ1-1 | TRBV28 | many | CATQSTGRGGTEAFF | TGTGCCACCCAGTCGACAGGGCGGGGAGGCACTGAAGCTTTCTTT
TRBD2 | TRBJ2-5 | TRBV5-5 | - | CASSLPGLAGGKQETQYF | TGTGCCAGCAGCCTACCCGGACTAGCGGGAGGTAAACAAGAGACCCAGTACTTC
- | TRBJ2-2 | TRBV5-5 | - | CATSDGFYTGELFF | TGTGCCACCTCCGACGGATTTTACACCGGGGAGCTGTTTTTT
- | TRBJ2-3 | TRBV24-1 | many | CATSDSTVGPDTQYF | TGTGCCACCAGTGATTCAACAGTGGGCCCAGATACGCAGTATTTT
- | TRBJ1-2 | TRBV7-2 | - | CASSPGRYGYTF | TGTGCCAGCAGCCCAGGAAGATATGGCTACACCTTC
TRBD2 | TRBJ2-2 | TRBV20-1 | many | CSARDLREDTGELFF | TGCAGTGCTAGAGATTTGCGGGAGGACACCGGGGAGCTGTTTTTT
- | TRBJ1-4 | TRBV7-8 | many | CASSLGQINEKLFF | TGTGCCAGCAGCTTAGGCCAGATCAATGAAAAACTGTTTTTT
- | TRBJ2-7 | TRBV20-1 | few | CSASRTLSYEQYF | TGCAGTGCTAGCAGGACTCTCTCCTACGAGCAGTACTTC
- | TRBJ2-5 | TRBV27 | many | CASSLSQGLVRETQYF | TGTGCCAGCAGTTTATCCCAGGGATTGGTGAGAGAGACCCAGTACTTC
- | TRBJ2-3 | TRBV5-1 | many | CASSLYGGPSTDTQYF | TGCGCCAGCAGCTTGTATGGGGGGCCGAGCACAGATACGCAGTATTTT
TRBD2 | TRBJ2-7 | TRBV6-2/TRBV6-3 | many | CASGLGNEQYF | TGTGCCAGCGGACTAGGAAACGAGCAGTACTTC
TRBD1 | TRBJ1-2 | TRBV5-5 | - | CASSYGQGRDYGYTF | TGTGCCAGCAGCTACGGACAGGGGCGCGACTATGGCTACACCTTC
- | TRBJ1-3 | TRBV30 | many | CAWSQGAGNTIYF | TGTGCCTGGAGTCAGGGCGCTGGAAACACCATATATTTT
- | TRBJ2-3 | TRBV10-3 | many | CAIRGVVRTGTDTQYF | TGTGCCATCAGGGGAGTAGTTCGGACCGGCACAGATACGCAGTATTTT
- | TRBJ2-7 | TRBV18 | many | CASSPPGSSKAYEQYF | TGTGCCAGCTCACCACCGGGTAGTTCTAAGGCCTACGAGCAGTACTTC
- | TRBJ2-7 | TRBV9 | many | CASSVVAVPFGEQYF | TGTGCCAGCAGCGTTGTAGCGGTACCCTTTGGCGAGCAGTACTTC
- | TRBJ2-5 | TRBV2 | - | CASSERQFQETQYF | TGTGCCAGCAGTGAACGACAGTTCCAAGAGACCCAGTACTTC